What follows are 4 T cell receptor beta chains derived from one specimen sequenced in a study of cytomegalovirus exposure and HLA in healthy donors. This PCR relied on a set of 60 Vbeta primers and 13 Jbeta primers. Measured with immunoSEQ multiplex PCR; TCRdb has only the in-frame clones, and not every one. The table includes around 97,000 clones, around 67% detected once. The source material was PBMCs. Every receptor here comes from a woman aged 45-65 years in good health and CMV-seronegative.

V gene TRBV11-1 combines with J gene TRBJ2-7, with 7 bases that match TRBD1. With V trimmed by 5 bases and J by 6 bases, 4 bases remained unmatched. Germline V gives CDR1 SGHAT, CDR2 FQDESV (reference sequence). The CDR3 sequence is 12 residues long. Written as DNA, the CDR3 is TGTGCCAGCAGCCTGACAGGGATCGAGCAGTACTTC. Translation: CASSLTGIEQYF.

The rearrangement uses TRBV15 and TRBJ1-4; TRBD1 is a possible D gene (6 bases). Looked up from germline, CDR1 is LNHNV and CDR2 is YYDKDF (reference sequence). Between the trimmed V and J ends, which lost 1 base and 3 bases, there was a span of 9 bases. The CDR3 covers 15 residues. CDR3 sequence (DNA): TGTGCCACCAGCAGAGTCAGGGGATCTAATGAAAAACTGTTTTTT. It yields the protein CATSRVRGSNEKLFF. Variable domain in full (rest from reference TRBV15 and TRBJ1-4): DAMVIQNPRYQVTQFGKPVTLSCSQTLNHNVMYWYQQKSSQAPKLLFHYYDKDFNNEADTPDNFQSRRPNTSFCFLDIRSPGLGDTAMYLCATSRVRGSNEKLFFGSGTQLSVL.

This clone was found a few times. This chain uses TRBV18 with TRBJ1-3, with D perhaps matching TRBD1 (6 bases). CDR3 length: 14 residues. V was pared by 6 bases and J by 4 bases, with 13 bases between. Germline CDR1 reads KGHSH; CDR2 reads LQKENI. CDR3 sequence (DNA): TGTGCCAGCTCGAGCGCCGGGACAGGAAACACCATATATTTT. Protein product: CASSSAGTGNTIYF. Supplemented by reference TRBV18 and TRBJ1-3, the full variable domain reads NAGVMQNPRHLVRRRGQEARLRCSPMKGHSHVYWYRQLPEEGLKFMVYLQKENIIDESGMPKERFSAEFPKEGPSILRIQQVVRGDSAAYFCASSSAGTGNTIYFGEGSWLTVV.

V is TRBV9 and J is TRBJ2-5, with TRBD1 matching over 8 bases. Losses at the gene ends were 0 bases for V and 4 bases for J; bases not matched to a gene: 5. The CDR3 is made up of 15 amino acids. Germline CDR1 and CDR2: SGDLS and YYNGEE. In DNA form, the CDR3 reads TGTGCCAGCAGCGTAGACACAGGGGGACGAGAGACCCAGTACTTC. This sequence encodes CASSVDTGGRETQYF.